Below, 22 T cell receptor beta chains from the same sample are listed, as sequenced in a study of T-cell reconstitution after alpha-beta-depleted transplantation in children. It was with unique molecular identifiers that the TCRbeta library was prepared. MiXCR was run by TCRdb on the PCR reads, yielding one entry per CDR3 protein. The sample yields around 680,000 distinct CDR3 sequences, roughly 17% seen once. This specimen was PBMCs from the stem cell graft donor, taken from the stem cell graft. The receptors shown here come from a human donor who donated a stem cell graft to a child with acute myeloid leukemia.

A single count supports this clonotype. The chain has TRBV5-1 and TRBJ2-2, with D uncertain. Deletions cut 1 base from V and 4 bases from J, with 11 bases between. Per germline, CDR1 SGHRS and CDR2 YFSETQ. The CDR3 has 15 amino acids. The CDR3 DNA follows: TGCGCCAGCAGCTTGCTACCGTTCCTCACCGGGGAGCTGTTTTTT. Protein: CASSLLPFLTGELFF.

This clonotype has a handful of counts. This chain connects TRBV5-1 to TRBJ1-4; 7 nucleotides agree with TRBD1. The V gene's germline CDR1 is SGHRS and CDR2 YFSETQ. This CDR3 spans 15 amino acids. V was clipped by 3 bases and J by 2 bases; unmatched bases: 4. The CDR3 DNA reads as TGCGCCAGCAGCTACTCAGGGGGGACTAATGAAAAACTGTTTTTT. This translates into CASSYSGGTNEKLFF.

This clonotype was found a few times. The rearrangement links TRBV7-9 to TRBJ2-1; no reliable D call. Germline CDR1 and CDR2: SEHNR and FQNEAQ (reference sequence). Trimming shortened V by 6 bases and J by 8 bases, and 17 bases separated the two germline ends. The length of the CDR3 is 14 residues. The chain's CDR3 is CASSLVLGIYEQFF. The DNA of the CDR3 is TGTGCCAGCAGTCTTGTACTTGGAATCTATGAGCAGTTCTTC. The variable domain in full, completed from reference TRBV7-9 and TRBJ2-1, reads DTGVSQNPRHKITKRGQNVTFRCDPISEHNRLYWYRQTLGQGPEFLTYFQNEAQLEKSRLLSDRFSAERPKGSFSTLEIQRTEQGDSAMYLCASSLVLGIYEQFFGPGTRLTVL.

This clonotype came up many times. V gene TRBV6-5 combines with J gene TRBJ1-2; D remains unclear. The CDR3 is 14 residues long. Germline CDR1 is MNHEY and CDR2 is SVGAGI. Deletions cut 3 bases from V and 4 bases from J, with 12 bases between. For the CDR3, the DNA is TGTGCCAGCAGTTATCGGCCCCCGACCTATGGCTACACCTTC. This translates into CASSYRPPTYGYTF.

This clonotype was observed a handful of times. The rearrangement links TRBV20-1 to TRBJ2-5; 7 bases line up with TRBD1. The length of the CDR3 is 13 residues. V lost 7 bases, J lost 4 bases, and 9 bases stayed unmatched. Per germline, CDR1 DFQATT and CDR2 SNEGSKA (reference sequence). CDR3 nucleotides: TGCAGTGTACAACAGGGGTCGCGAGAGACCCAGTACTTC. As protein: CSVQQGSRETQYF.

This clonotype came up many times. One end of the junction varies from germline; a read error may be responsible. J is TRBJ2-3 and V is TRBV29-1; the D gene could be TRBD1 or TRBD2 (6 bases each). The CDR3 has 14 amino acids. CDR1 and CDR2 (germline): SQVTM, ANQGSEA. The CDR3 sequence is CSVEGTGATDTQYF. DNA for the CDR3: TGCAGCGTGGAAGGGACGGGGGCCACAGATACGCAGTATTTT.

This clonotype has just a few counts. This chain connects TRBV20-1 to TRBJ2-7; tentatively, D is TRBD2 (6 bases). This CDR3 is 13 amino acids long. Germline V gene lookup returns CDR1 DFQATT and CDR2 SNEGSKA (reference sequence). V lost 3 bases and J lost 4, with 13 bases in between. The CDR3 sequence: CSASDRAGYEQYF. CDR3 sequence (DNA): TGCAGTGCTAGCGACCGGGCGGGATACGAGCAGTACTTC.

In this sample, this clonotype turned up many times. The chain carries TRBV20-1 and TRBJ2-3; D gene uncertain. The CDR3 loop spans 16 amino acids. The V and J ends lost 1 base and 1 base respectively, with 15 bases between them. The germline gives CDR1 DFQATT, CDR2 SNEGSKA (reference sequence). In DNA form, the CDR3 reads TGCAGTGCTAGAGGTTTAGGTGGCCCCGGCACAGATACGCAGTATTTT. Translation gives CSARGLGGPGTDTQYF.

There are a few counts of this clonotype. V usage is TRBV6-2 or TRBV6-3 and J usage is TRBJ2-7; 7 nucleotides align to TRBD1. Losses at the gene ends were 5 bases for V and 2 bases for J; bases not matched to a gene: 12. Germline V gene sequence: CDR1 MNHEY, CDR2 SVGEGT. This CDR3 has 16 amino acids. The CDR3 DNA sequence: TGTGCCAGCAGTCACCTAGGAGACAGGGACACCTACGAGCAGTACTTC. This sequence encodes CASSHLGDRDTYEQYF.

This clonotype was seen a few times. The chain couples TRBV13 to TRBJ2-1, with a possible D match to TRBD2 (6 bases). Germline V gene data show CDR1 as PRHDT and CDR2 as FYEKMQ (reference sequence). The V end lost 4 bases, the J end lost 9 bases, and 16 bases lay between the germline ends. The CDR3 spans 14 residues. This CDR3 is CASSSSGRGGEQFF. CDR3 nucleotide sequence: TGTGCCAGCAGCTCTTCGGGACGGGGAGGTGAGCAGTTCTTC.

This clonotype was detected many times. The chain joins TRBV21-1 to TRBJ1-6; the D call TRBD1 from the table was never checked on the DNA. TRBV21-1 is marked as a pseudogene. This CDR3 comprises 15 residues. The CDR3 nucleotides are TGTGCCAGCAGCAAAGGGGACCGGACCAATTCACCCCTCCACTTT. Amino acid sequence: CASSKGDRTNSPLHF.

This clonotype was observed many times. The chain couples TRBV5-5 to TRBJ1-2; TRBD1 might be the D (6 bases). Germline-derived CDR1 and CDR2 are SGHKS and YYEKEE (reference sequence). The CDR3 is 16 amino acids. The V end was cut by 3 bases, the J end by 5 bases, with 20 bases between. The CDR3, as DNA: TGTGCCAGCAGCTGGAGGGACACTCCAGGGGAGTATGGCTACACCTTC. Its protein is CASSWRDTPGEYGYTF.

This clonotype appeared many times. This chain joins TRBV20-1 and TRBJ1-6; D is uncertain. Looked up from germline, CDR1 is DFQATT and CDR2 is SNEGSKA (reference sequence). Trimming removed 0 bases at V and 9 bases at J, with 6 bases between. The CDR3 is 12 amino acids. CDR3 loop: CSARDNTSPLHF. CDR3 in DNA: TGCAGTGCTAGAGATAACACTTCACCCCTCCACTTT.

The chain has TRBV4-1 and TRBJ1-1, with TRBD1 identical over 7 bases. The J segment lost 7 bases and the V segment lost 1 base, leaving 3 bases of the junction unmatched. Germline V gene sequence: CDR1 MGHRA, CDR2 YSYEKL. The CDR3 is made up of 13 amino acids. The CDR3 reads CASSQVPGGEAFF. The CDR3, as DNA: TGCGCCAGCAGCCAAGTTCCAGGGGGTGAAGCTTTCTTT.

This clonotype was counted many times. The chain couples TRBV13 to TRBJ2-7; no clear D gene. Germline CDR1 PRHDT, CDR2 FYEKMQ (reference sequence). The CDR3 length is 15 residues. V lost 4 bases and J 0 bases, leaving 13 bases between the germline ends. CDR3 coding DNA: TGTGCCAGCAGCTGGGGTCGCGGCAGCTCCTACGAGCAGTACTTC. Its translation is CASSWGRGSSYEQYF.

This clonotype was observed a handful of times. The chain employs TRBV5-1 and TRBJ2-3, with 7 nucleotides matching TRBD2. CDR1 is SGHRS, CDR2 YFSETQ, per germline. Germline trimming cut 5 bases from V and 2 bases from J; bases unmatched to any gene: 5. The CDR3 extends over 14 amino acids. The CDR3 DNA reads TGCGCCAGCAGAGCGACTAGCATCACAGATACGCAGTATTTT. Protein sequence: CASRATSITDTQYF.

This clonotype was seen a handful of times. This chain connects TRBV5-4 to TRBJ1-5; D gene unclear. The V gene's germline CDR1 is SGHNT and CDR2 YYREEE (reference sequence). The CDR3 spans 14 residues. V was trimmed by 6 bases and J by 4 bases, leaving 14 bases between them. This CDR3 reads CASTRFGENQPQHF. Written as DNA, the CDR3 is TGTGCCAGCACCCGTTTCGGGGAAAATCAGCCCCAGCATTTT.

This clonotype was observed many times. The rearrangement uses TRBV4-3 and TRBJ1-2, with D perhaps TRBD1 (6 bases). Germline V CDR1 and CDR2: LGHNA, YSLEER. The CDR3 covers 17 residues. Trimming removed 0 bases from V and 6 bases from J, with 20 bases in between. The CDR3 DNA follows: TGCGCCAGCAGCCAAGACCGCCTGGGGGGCGGGGGGCATGGCTACACCTTC. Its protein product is CASSQDRLGGGGHGYTF.

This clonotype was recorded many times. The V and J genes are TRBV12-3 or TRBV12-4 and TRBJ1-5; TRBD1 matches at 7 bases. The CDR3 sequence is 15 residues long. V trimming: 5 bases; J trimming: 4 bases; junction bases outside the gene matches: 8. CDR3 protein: CASSRQGVMNQPQHF. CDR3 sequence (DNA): TGTGCCAGCAGTCGACAGGGAGTCATGAATCAGCCCCAGCATTTT.

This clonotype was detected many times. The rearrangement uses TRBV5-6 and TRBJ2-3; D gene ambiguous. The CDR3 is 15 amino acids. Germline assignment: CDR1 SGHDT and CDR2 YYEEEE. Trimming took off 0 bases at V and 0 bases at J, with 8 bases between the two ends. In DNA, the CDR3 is TGTGCCAGCAGCTTGGTCTTGGCTAGCACAGATACGCAGTATTTT. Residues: CASSLVLASTDTQYF.

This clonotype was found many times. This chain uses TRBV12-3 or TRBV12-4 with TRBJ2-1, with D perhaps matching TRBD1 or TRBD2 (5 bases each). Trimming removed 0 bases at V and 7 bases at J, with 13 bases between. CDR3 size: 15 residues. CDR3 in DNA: TGTGCCAGCAGTTTAGCCTCGGGACGGGATAATGAGCAGTTCTTC. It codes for CASSLASGRDNEQFF.

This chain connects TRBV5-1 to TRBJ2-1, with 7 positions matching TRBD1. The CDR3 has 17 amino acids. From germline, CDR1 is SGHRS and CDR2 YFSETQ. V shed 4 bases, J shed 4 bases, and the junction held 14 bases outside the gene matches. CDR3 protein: CASSPIRSTGNYNEQFF. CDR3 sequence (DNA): TGCGCCAGCAGCCCGATTCGCTCGACAGGGAATTACAATGAGCAGTTCTTC. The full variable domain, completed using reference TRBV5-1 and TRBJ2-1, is KAGVTQTPRYLIKTRGQQVTLSCSPISGHRSVSWYQQTPGQGLQFLFEYFSETQRNKGNFPGRFSGRQFSNSRSEMNVSTLELGDSALYLCASSPIRSTGNYNEQFFGPGTRLTVL.